This TCR beta chain appears in the sequencing data of a study of T cell responses to AZD1222 COVID-19 vaccine. Study-level findings and limits: Nearly half of spike-specific TCRs reportedly go after variant regions that carry no mutations. Repertoire samples came only from after the peak T cell response. Among the donors, most were white British and more were female, and clonal diversity was possibly underestimated.

Details on this clone: Antigen specificity is unknown.

The CDR3 extends over 15 amino acids. The germline gives CDR1 SGHKS, CDR2 YYEKEE (reference sequence). V shed 4 bases and J shed 2 bases, with 16 bases lying between them. The method was immunoSEQ multiplex PCR; TCRdb's version includes in-frame clones alone and lacks a portion of them. Altogether about 110,000 clones are present, around 80% being singletons, with the ten largest covering 4% to 5%. The rearrangement links TRBV5-5 to TRBJ2-7; maybe TRBD2 (6 bases). Specimen: peripheral blood, collected on day 0 of AZD1222 vaccination. The receptor was isolated from an adult in good health. The DNA of the CDR3 is TGTGCCAGCAGCCACCTAGGTGGGGGGACCTACGAGCAGTACTTC. It specifies CASSHLGGGTYEQYF.